This T cell receptor beta chain was identified in a study of blood T cell repertoires in COVID-19. Study-wide context: From the United States, Italy and Spain came samples of acute and convalescent COVID-19. Nucleic acid was either cDNA or gDNA, and it came from T cells, B-cell-depleted T cells, or PBMCs.

Germline V gene sequence: CDR1 SNHLY, CDR2 FYNNEI. V shed 5 bases and J shed 1 base, with 14 bases lying between them. There are 15 residues in the CDR3. Produced via immunoSEQ multiplex PCR; TCRdb's table is partial and in-frame only. The sample lists approximately 110,000 clones, around 84% occurring once. The sample consisted of peripheral blood. This TCR was recovered from a human donor in a cohort sampled during active COVID-19. The genes are TRBV2 and TRBJ1-1; D unclear. CDR3 nucleotide sequence: TGTGCCAGCAGTACTATCGGACTCACGAACACTGAAGCTTTCTTT. Translated: CASSTIGLTNTEAFF.